What follows are 5 T cell receptor beta chains derived from one specimen sequenced in a study of identical twins. TCRdb itself ran the 5' RACE reads through MiXCR, one entry per CDR3 protein. The sample includes about 210,000 distinct CDR3 sequences, around 9.6% of them seen just once. Sequencing used memory (CD45RO+) T cells sorted from blood. The source of these receptors is a woman between 18 and 29 years old in good health.

The V call is TRBV14, the J call TRBJ2-7; the match to TRBD1 covers 8 bases. The CDR3 has 14 residues. Germline CDR1 is SGHDN and CDR2 is FVKESK. V lost 5 bases to trimming and J lost 8 bases; unmatched junction nucleotides: 11. The DNA for the CDR3 is TGTGCCAGCAGCAATGACAGGGGCCTGTTGAAGCAGTACTTC. Translating it yields CASSNDRGLLKQYF.

This clonotype occurred many times. For the CDR3, the DNA is TGTGCCAGCAGCTTAGGCCAGGGGGCAGGTCAGCCCCAGCATTTT. This gives the protein CASSLGQGAGQPQHF. The V and J genes are TRBV13 and TRBJ1-5; 8 nucleotides agree with TRBD1. The CDR3 runs to 15 residues. CDR1 PRHDT and CDR2 FYEKMQ come from the germline V gene (reference sequence). V was pared by 0 bases and J by 6 bases, with 4 bases of the junction left unmatched.

This clonotype was recorded many times. V gene TRBV12-3 or TRBV12-4 combines with J gene TRBJ2-2; a weak D match, TRBD2 (6 bases). The CDR3 contains 13 residues. The V and J ends lost 3 bases and 8 bases respectively, with 10 bases between them. DNA of the CDR3: TGTGCCAGCAGTTTCGGGGGACGGGGGGAGCTGTTTTTT. This encodes CASSFGGRGELFF.

There are many counts of this clonotype. The V gene is TRBV4-2, the J gene TRBJ2-7, with 9 nucleotides matching TRBD2. Losses at the gene ends were 1 base for V and 4 bases for J; bases not matched to a gene: 5. The length of the CDR3 is 15 residues. The V gene's germline CDR1 is LGHNA and CDR2 YNFKEQ. For the CDR3, the DNA is TGTGCCAGCAGCCAAGTCCTAGCGGGGTCGTACGAGCAGTACTTC. It encodes CASSQVLAGSYEQYF.

In its sample, this clonotype was seen a few times. V and J are TRBV12-5 and TRBJ2-5; D ambiguous. Germline V CDR1 and CDR2: LGHNT, FRNRAP. This CDR3 contains 13 residues. Between the trimmed V and J ends, which lost 1 base and 5 bases, there was a span of 8 bases. CDR3 DNA: TGTGCTAGTGGTTTGGACCTAAGGGAGACCCAGTACTTC. Amino acids: CASGLDLRETQYF. Variable domain in full (rest from reference TRBV12-5 and TRBJ2-5): DARVTQTPRHKVTEMGQEVTMRCQPILGHNTVFWYRQTMMQGLELLAYFRNRAPLDDSGMPKDRFSAEMPDATLATLKIQPSEPRDSAVYFCASGLDLRETQYFGPGTRLLVL.